This T cell receptor beta chain was captured by sequencing in a study of T cell responses to AZD1222 COVID-19 vaccine (dated by TCRdb to the early 2020s). Describing the broader study: A total of 233 trial participants underwent TCR sequencing, of whom roughly 210 had received two doses of AZD1222 and approximately 25 had received two doses of the MenACWY control vaccine. Trial participants were enrolled into age subgroups of 18-55, 56-69 and 70-plus years, which contained about 150, 28 and 57 TCR-sequenced participants, respectively. Overall study results and their limits: Because no samples from the day 14 peak response were available, repertoires could be characterized only after the peak T cell response. Nearly half of unique spike-specific TCRs reportedly recognized epitopes outside regions mutated in the B.1.351 and B.1.1.7 variants. After two AZD1222 doses, spike-specific TCR breadth and depth were significantly higher than at day 0 and than in MenACWY recipients. Conclusions about previously exposed vaccinees were limited because only five to seven AZD1222 recipients were SARS-CoV-2 seropositive at baseline. Most participants were white British and females outnumbered males, and the authors suggested that clonal diversity may have been underestimated. In the small 56-69-year group, the increase in depth fell short of significance, most likely because of low power. Vaccine-associated CD4 TCRs spanned the whole spike protein, with dominant responses in regions 160-218 and 743-854.

Note on this clone: The specificity of this receptor is unknown. One base away there is no much larger clone; base qualities are not given.

Taken from the germline V gene, the CDR1 and CDR2 loops are SGHTA and FQGNSA. The trim is 0 bases for V and 11 bases for J, with a gap of 11 bases between the germline ends. Its CDR3 holds 13 amino acids, cysteine through phenylalanine. Kept here is only the CDR3 DNA, which spans 39 bases and is read in frame from base 1. Taken with the paper, the label for time point translates to: about 28 days (+/-7) after the second vaccine dose. Because spike-specific TCR depth and breadth did not differ between the two schedules, AZD1222 recipients who got a second dose at roughly 4 weeks were pooled with those who got a second dose at roughly 12 weeks. Samples from vaccinated people were obtained from the UK trials COV001 and COV002, which included a single-blind randomized controlled phase 2/3 trial of AZD1222 (ChAdOx1 nCoV-19) in healthy adults. Trial participant PBMC samples were collected at day 0 and day 28 after the second dose for TCRbeta chain sequencing.

The CDR3 regions of human TCRbeta chains were subjected to immunosequencing. Processing in the source paper ran as follows. Repertoire TCRs were matched against a reference library of SARS-CoV-2-specific TCRs generated with the MIRA antigen-specificity platform. Breadth was defined as the fraction of unique TCRs that were SARS-CoV-2-associated. Depth was defined as the fraction of total T cells that were SARS-CoV-2-associated. Using the MIRA data, each spike-specific TCR was assigned both to the spike region to which the TCR was reactive and to a CD4 or CD8 class. Log10-transformed breadth and depth values were compared by one-way ANOVA with Sidak's multiple comparisons tests. The table comes from immuneACCESS by way of TCRdb, which keeps in-frame sequences with V and J called. Part of the clones is missing from these tables; in studies checked, under half for an unresolved V gene and the rest for unknown reasons. The DNA was the basis for D and trimming; V, J and clone size are from that table. In this sample the table shows roughly 120,000 clones, 92% of which occur a single time. The ten largest clones take up approximately 8% of the sample.

The receptor comes from an adult who received the AZD1222 COVID-19 vaccine. The V and J genes are TRBV7-2 and TRBJ1-5, with the D segment identity uncertain. The sequenced sample was peripheral blood, obtained 28 days after the second AZD1222 dose. CDR3 region: CASSLAKGETQHF. The DNA sequence is TGTGCCAGCAGCTTAGCCAAGGGTGAGACCCAGCATTTT.